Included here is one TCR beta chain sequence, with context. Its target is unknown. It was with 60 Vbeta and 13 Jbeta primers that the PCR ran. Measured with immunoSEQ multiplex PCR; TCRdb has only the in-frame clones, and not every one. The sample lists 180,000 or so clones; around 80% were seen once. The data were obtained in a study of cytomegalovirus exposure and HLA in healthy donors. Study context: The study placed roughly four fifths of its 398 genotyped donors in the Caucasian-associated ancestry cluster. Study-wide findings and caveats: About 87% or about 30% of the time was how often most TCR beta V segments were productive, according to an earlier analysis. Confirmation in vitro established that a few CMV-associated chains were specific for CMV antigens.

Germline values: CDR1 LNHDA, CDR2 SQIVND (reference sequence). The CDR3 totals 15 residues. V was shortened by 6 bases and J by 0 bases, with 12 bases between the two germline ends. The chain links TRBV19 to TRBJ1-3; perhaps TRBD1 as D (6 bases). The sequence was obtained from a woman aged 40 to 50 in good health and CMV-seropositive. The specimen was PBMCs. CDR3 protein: CASSRTASSGNTIYF. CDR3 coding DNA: TGTGCCAGTAGCAGGACAGCGAGCTCTGGAAACACCATATATTTT.